Listed here are 27 T cell receptor beta chains from one sample, sequenced in a study of prognosis after radiotherapy for stage I lung cancer. Two rounds of multiplex PCR amplified TCR beta CDR3 from genomic DNA. For every TRBV and TRBJ gene, a specific primer was used in first-round PCR. TCRdb reprocessed the multiplex PCR reads via MiXCR and lists one record per CDR3 protein. The profile shows nearly 35,000 distinct CDR3 sequences, about 31% of them singletons. The source material was PBMCs, sampled before or after stereotactic body radiation therapy (not recorded which). These receptors were obtained from a donor over 45 with non-small cell lung cancer.

This clonotype was seen many times. The chain carries TRBV5-1 and TRBJ2-7; either TRBD1 or TRBD2 may fit D (5 bases each). This CDR3 is built from 13 residues. The V gene's germline CDR1 is SGHRS and CDR2 YFSETQ. With 8 bases removed from V and 7 bases from J, the gap between germline ends came to 19 bases. CDR3 coding DNA: TGCGCCAGTAACCGGGACGGAACCCTAGAGCAGTACTTC. Residues: CASNRDGTLEQYF.

This clonotype appeared many times. The CDR3 DNA reads as TGTGCCAGCAGCCAAGCAGGGAGCAATCAGCCCCAGCATTTT. Protein sequence: CASSQAGSNQPQHF. The genes are TRBV7-9 and TRBJ1-5, with D perhaps TRBD1 (5 bases). V lost 5 bases and J 1 base, leaving 9 bases between the germline ends. CDR1 SEHNR and CDR2 FQNEAQ come from the germline V gene (reference sequence). The CDR3 sequence is 14 residues long.

Comment on this clonotype: A read error may explain this, as a much larger clone is one base away. This chain joins TRBV5-1 and TRBJ2-5; 7 positions agree with TRBD1. Trimming took 4 bases from V and 1 from J; bases not matched to a gene: 7. Germline V lookup: CDR1 SGHRS, CDR2 YFSETQ. This CDR3 is built from 15 residues. The CDR3 spells CASSRAGGVQETQYF. DNA for the CDR3: TGCGCCAGCAGCAGGGCAGGGGGAGTCCAAGAGACCCAGTACTTC.

This clonotype has just a few counts. Since a much larger clone is just one base distant, this may be a read error. V gene TRBV12-3 or TRBV12-4 combines with J gene TRBJ1-1; the match to TRBD1 covers 7 bases. This CDR3 region has 14 residues. V was pared by 5 bases and J by 4 bases, with 7 bases of the junction left unmatched. CDR3 sequence: CASSAQGESTEAFF. The CDR3 region has the DNA TGTGCCAGCAGTGCCCAGGGGGAGAGCACTGAAGCTTTCTTT.

This clonotype has a single count. This chain joins TRBV6-2 or TRBV6-3 and TRBJ1-2, with TRBD1 as a possible D gene (5 bases). CDR1 is MNHEY and CDR2 is SVGEGT in the germline V gene. The CDR3 has 15 amino acids. Trimming pared 7 bases from V and 4 bases from J, leaving 19 bases between. CDR3 sequence (DNA): TGTGCCAGCACCCCAACTGATAGGGGAACCTATGGCTACACCTTC. Translation: CASTPTDRGTYGYTF.

This clonotype has at least ten counts. J is TRBJ1-1 and V is TRBV6-1, with no clear D. V shed 7 bases and J shed 1 base, with 7 bases lying between them. The CDR3 covers 12 residues. Germline loops: CDR1 MNHNS, CDR2 SASEGT. CDR3 DNA sequence: TGTGCCAGCACCAGGCGGAACACTGAAGCTTTCTTT. This translates into CASTRRNTEAFF.

This clonotype has only a few counts. This CDR3 is CASSQSTGQRNTEAFF. The DNA of the CDR3 is TGCGCCAGCAGCCAATCGACGGGACAGCGAAACACTGAAGCTTTCTTT. The V and J genes are TRBV4-1 and TRBJ1-1, with 7 bases lining up with TRBD1. V lost 2 bases, J lost 2 bases, and 8 bases stayed unmatched. This CDR3 is built from 16 residues. Germline CDR1 and CDR2: MGHRA and YSYEKL.

This clonotype was seen ten or more times. The gene calls are TRBV5-4 and TRBJ2-3, with no clear D. V dropped 3 bases and J dropped 4 bases, with 9 bases sitting between them. The CDR3 runs to 13 residues. CDR1 is SGHNT, CDR2 YYREEE, per germline (reference sequence). The CDR3 sequence: CASSSNPPDTQYF. Written as DNA, the CDR3 is TGTGCCAGCAGCTCCAACCCCCCAGATACGCAGTATTTT.

CDR3 in amino acids: CASSLSGVGQPQHF. CDR3 coding DNA: TGTGCCAGCAGTTTAAGCGGGGTGGGGCAGCCCCAGCATTTT. V is TRBV28 and J is TRBJ1-5; D is uncertain. V was shortened by 2 bases and J by 7 bases, with 12 bases between the two germline ends. This CDR3 comprises 14 residues. In germline, CDR1 is MDHEN, CDR2 SYDVKM.

This clonotype was found a few times. The germline gene is not matched at one end of the junction; a read error may be the cause. The chain uses TRBV6-2 or TRBV6-3 and TRBJ2-7; D not resolved. The CDR3 spans 13 residues. Germline V CDR1 and CDR2: MNHEY, SVGEGT. This CDR3 reads CASSPVDLREKYF. The CDR3 coding sequence is TGTGCCAGCAGTCCCGTGGATCTACGCGAGAAGTACTTC.

V is TRBV6-2 or TRBV6-3 and J is TRBJ1-2, with unresolved D. Germline lookup yields CDR1 MNHEY and CDR2 SVGEGT. V lost 8 bases and J lost 2, with 9 bases in between. CDR3 length equals 12 residues. The CDR3 DNA reads TGTGCCAGCGGGGAAGGAAACTATGGCTACACCTTC. This sequence encodes CASGEGNYGYTF.

The chain joins TRBV6-1 to TRBJ2-3, with D perhaps TRBD2 (6 bases). The CDR3 is 14 residues long. The germline CDR1 and CDR2 sequences are MNHNS and SASEGT. V shed 3 bases and J shed 6 bases, with 13 bases lying between them. This chain's CDR3 is CASSDSGLRDTQYF. CDR3 in DNA: TGTGCCAGCAGTGATAGCGGCCTCCGGGATACGCAGTATTTT.

This clonotype was detected many times. The chain recombines TRBV11-2 with TRBJ2-6; D uncertain. The V end lost 3 bases, the J end lost 0 bases, and 6 bases lay between the germline ends. CDR1 SGHAT and CDR2 FQNNGV come from the germline V gene. The CDR3 length is 15 residues. CDR3 region: CASSLGNSGANVLTF. The CDR3 DNA is TGTGCCAGCAGCTTGGGCAACTCTGGGGCCAACGTCCTGACTTTC.

As concerns this clonotype: The final CDR3 position lacks the conserved phenylalanine or tryptophan, pointing to a likely read error. The chain recombines TRBV19 with TRBJ1-5, with D tentatively TRBD1 (5 bases). The CDR3 is made up of 20 amino acids. Germline CDR1 is LNHDA and CDR2 is SQIVND (reference sequence). The V and J ends lost 10 bases and 5 bases respectively, with 36 bases between them. CDR3 region: CAISHTTIKPGLPMDQPQHS. CDR3 bases: TGTGCCATTAGCCATACGACCATCAAACCGGGACTCCCGATGGATCAGCCCCAGCATTCT.

The sample holds a few counts of this clonotype. As the CDR3 is not closed by the conserved phenylalanine or tryptophan, this likely results from a read error. The chain is built from TRBV29-1 and TRBJ1-2; 9 nucleotides match TRBD1. Germline V gene sequence: CDR1 SQVTM, CDR2 ANQGSEA. The trim removed 8 bases at V and 2 bases at J, leaving 6 bases unmatched. This CDR3 region has 13 residues. This CDR3 is CSIGTGNNYGYTL. The CDR3, as DNA: TGCAGCATCGGGACAGGGAACAACTATGGCTACACCCTC.

This clonotype occurred many times. This chain uses TRBV2 with TRBJ1-1; 9 bases are shared with TRBD1. Germline assignment: CDR1 SNHLY and CDR2 FYNNEI. The V segment lost 5 bases and the J segment 5 bases; nucleotides outside the gene matches: 6. The CDR3 has 14 residues. CDR3 sequence reads: CASSSGTGRTEAFF. DNA of the CDR3: TGTGCCAGCAGTTCGGGGACAGGGAGGACTGAAGCTTTCTTT.

This sequence joins TRBV20-1 and TRBJ2-3; D remains ambiguous. Per germline, CDR1 DFQATT and CDR2 SNEGSKA (reference sequence). The CDR3 sequence is 12 residues long. This chain's CDR3 is CSSSPSVDTQYF. The DNA of the CDR3 is TGCAGCTCTAGTCCTTCAGTAGATACGCAGTATTTT.

The rearrangement joins TRBV5-1 to TRBJ2-5, with 7 bases aligning to TRBD1. This CDR3 has 16 residues. V trimming: 5 bases; J trimming: 3 bases; junction bases outside the gene matches: 13. Germline CDR1 SGHRS, CDR2 YFSETQ. The CDR3 sequence is CASRRTTGNLEETQYF. DNA for the CDR3: TGCGCCAGCAGGCGAACGACAGGGAACTTGGAAGAGACCCAGTACTTC.

This clonotype was counted a few times. Because it lacks the conserved phenylalanine or tryptophan at the end, this CDR3 is likely a read error. The chain joins TRBV7-2 to TRBJ1-4; D gene uncertain. The germline V gene has CDR1 SGHTA and CDR2 FQGNSA. The CDR3 has 13 amino acids. Trimming removed 3 bases from V and 4 bases from J, with 6 bases in between. The CDR3 region is CASSFRRNEKLFC. Here the CDR3 DNA reads TGTGCCAGCAGCTTTAGGCGTAATGAAAAACTGTTTTGT.

A remark on this clonotype: With a far larger clone one base away, a read error is the likely cause. The CDR3 reads CDSTSYGTQYF. The CDR3 DNA sequence: TGTGACAGCACCAGTTATGGGACCCAGTACTTC. The chain has TRBV6-4 and TRBJ2-5; D is undetermined. CDR3 length: 11 amino acids. Germline lookup yields CDR1 MRHNA and CDR2 SNTAGT.

This clonotype was seen at least ten times. The chain employs TRBV24-1 and TRBJ2-3, with 8 positions matching TRBD2. With 5 bases clipped from V and 2 bases from J, the junction kept 5 bases outside the gene matches. The germline CDR1 and CDR2 sequences are KGHDR and SFDVKD. The length of the CDR3 is 15 residues. CDR3 sequence (DNA): TGTGCCACCAGTGCGGGGGGGTCCCCCACAGATACGCAGTATTTT. This sequence encodes CATSAGGSPTDTQYF.

The CDR3 DNA is TGTGCCAGCAGTACGGGAGTGGGCGGTAATGAAAAACTGTTTTTT. Protein sequence: CASSTGVGGNEKLFF. The V and J genes are TRBV6-1 and TRBJ1-4, with D unresolved. The CDR3 runs to 15 residues. Trimming pared 5 bases from V and 4 bases from J, leaving 14 bases between. CDR1 is MNHNS, CDR2 SASEGT, per germline.

This clonotype was counted ten times or more. The gene calls are TRBV3-1 and TRBJ1-2; D gene uncertain. Germline V gene sequence: CDR1 LGHDT, CDR2 YNNKEL (reference sequence). Trimming stripped 0 bases from V and 4 bases from J, with 6 bases between. The CDR3 extends over 13 amino acids. The CDR3 protein is CASSQEAGYGYTF. The CDR3 nucleotides are TGTGCCAGCAGCCAAGAAGCTGGCTATGGCTACACCTTC.

As concerns this clonotype: Given a far larger clone just one base away, this is likely a sequencing read error. The V gene is TRBV6-9, the J gene TRBJ2-5; D gene uncertain. Trimming left V 4 bases short and J 1 base short, with 7 bases between. The CDR3 consists of 13 residues. Germline V lookup: CDR1 MNHGY, CDR2 SVAAGI. The CDR3 sequence is CASSCQTQETQYF. CDR3 coding DNA: TGTGCCAGCAGTTGCCAGACCCAAGAGACCCAGTACTTC.

This clonotype came up many times. A much larger clonotype is one base distant, so this may be a read error. V is TRBV7-9 and J is TRBJ2-7, with a tentative D call TRBD2 (7 bases). Germline V CDR1 and CDR2: SEHNR, FQNEAQ (reference sequence). CDR3 size: 15 residues. The V gene lost 0 bases and the J gene lost 6 bases, with 15 bases spanning the gap. The CDR3 here is CASSLAYGGRIEQYF. The CDR3 DNA reads as TGTGCCAGCAGCTTAGCGTACGGGGGGCGCATCGAGCAGTACTTC.

This clonotype showed up many times. The genes are TRBV7-9 and TRBJ1-1, with no clear D. The germline CDR1 and CDR2 sequences are SEHNR and FQNEAQ (reference sequence). V was cut by 1 base and J by 3 bases, with 9 bases left in between. The CDR3 totals 14 residues. The CDR3 reads CASSLGGMDTEAFF. CDR3 in DNA: TGTGCCAGCAGCTTAGGAGGGATGGACACTGAAGCTTTCTTT.

There are many counts of this clonotype. The rearrangement links TRBV6-1 to TRBJ1-3; D perhaps matches TRBD1 (6 bases). Per germline, CDR1 MNHNS and CDR2 SASEGT. V shed 7 bases and J shed 4 bases, with 11 bases lying between them. This CDR3 is 13 amino acids long. This chain's CDR3 is CASIRGEGNTIYF. The DNA of the CDR3 is TGTGCCAGCATCAGGGGCGAGGGAAACACCATATATTTT.